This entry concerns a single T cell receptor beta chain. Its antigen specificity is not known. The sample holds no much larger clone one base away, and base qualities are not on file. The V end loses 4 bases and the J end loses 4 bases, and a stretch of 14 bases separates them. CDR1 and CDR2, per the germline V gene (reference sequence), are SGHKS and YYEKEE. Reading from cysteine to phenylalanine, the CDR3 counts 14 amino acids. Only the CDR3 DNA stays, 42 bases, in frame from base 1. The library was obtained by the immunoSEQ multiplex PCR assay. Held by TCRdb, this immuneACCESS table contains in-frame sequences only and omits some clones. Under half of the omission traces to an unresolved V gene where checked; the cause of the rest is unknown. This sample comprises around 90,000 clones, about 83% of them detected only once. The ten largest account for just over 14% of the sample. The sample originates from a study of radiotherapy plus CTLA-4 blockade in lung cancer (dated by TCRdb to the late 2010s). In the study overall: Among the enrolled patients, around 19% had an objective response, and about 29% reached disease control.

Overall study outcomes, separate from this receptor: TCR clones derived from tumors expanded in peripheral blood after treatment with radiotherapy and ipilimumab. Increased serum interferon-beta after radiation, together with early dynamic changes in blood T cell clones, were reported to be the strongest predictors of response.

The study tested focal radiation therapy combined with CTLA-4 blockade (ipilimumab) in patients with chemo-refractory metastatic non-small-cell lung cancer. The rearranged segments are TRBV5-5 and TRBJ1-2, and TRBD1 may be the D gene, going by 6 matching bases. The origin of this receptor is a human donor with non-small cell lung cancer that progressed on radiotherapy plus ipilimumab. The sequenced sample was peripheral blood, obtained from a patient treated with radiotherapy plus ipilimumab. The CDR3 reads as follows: CASSRTEGPYGYTF. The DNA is TGTGCCAGCAGCCGGACAGAGGGTCCCTATGGCTACACCTTC.